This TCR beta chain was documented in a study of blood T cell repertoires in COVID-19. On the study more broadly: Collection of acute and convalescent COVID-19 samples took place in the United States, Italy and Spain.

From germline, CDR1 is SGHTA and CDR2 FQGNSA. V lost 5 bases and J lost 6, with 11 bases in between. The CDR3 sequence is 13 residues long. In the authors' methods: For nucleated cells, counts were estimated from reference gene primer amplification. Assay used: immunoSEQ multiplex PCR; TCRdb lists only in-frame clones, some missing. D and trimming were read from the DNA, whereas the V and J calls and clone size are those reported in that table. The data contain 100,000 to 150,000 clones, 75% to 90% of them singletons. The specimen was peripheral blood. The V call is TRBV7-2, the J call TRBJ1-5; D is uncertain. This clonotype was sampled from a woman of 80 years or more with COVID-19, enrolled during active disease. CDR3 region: CASSPMRAQPQHF. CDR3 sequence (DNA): TGTGCCAGCAGCCCCATGAGGGCTCAGCCCCAGCATTTT.